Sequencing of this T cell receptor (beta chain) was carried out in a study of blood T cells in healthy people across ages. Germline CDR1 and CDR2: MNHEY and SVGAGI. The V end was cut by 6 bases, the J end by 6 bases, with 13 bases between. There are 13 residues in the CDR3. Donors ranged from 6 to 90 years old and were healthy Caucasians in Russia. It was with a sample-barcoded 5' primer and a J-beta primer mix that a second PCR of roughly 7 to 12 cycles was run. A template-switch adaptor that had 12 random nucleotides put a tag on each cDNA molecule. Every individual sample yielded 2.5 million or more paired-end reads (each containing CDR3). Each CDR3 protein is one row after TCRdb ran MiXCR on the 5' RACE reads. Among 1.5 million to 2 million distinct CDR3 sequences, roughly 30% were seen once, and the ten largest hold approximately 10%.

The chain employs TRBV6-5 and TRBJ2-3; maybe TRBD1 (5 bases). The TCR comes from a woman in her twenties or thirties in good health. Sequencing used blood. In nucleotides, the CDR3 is TGTGCCAGCAGAAGGGGCCCTCTGGATACGCAGTATTTT. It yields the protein CASRRGPLDTQYF.